Given below is one T cell receptor (beta chain) in context. The antigen remains unidentified. The ends were cut back, 4 bases at V and 4 bases at J, with 11 bases in the middle. Germline values: CDR1 SNHLY, CDR2 FYNNEI. The CDR3 length is 14 residues. The sample originates from a study of cytomegalovirus exposure and HLA in healthy donors. Overall study results and limits: 87-base-pair reads could not separate some V segments, including TRBV6-2 and TRBV6-3.

Amplification used 60 Vbeta primers and 13 Jbeta primers. Measured with immunoSEQ multiplex PCR; TCRdb has only the in-frame clones, and not every one. The table has roughly 150,000 clones, roughly 73% seen once; the top ten hold about 10%. This chain uses TRBV2 with TRBJ2-1, with D possibly TRBD2 on 6 matching bases. This receptor was identified in a man younger than 35 in good health and CMV-seropositive. The sample taken for sequencing was PBMCs. The CDR3 protein is CASSAETRYNEQFF. Here the CDR3 DNA reads TGTGCCAGCAGTGCCGAGACTAGATACAATGAGCAGTTCTTC.